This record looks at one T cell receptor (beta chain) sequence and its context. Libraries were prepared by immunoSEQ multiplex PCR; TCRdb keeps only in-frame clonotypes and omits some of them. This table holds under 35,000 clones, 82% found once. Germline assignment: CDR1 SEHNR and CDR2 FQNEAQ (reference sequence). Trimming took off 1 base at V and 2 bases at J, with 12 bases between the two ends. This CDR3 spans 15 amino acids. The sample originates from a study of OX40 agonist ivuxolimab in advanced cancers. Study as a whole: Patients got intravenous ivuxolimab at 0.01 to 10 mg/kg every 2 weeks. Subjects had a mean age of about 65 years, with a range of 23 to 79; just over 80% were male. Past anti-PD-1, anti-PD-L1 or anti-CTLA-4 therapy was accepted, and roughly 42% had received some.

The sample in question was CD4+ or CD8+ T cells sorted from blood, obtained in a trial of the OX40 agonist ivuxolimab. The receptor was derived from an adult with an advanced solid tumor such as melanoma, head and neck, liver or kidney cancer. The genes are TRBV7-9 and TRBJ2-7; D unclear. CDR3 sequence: CASSLEHSLPYEQYF. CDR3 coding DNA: TGTGCCAGCAGCTTAGAGCACAGCCTCCCCTACGAGCAGTACTTC.